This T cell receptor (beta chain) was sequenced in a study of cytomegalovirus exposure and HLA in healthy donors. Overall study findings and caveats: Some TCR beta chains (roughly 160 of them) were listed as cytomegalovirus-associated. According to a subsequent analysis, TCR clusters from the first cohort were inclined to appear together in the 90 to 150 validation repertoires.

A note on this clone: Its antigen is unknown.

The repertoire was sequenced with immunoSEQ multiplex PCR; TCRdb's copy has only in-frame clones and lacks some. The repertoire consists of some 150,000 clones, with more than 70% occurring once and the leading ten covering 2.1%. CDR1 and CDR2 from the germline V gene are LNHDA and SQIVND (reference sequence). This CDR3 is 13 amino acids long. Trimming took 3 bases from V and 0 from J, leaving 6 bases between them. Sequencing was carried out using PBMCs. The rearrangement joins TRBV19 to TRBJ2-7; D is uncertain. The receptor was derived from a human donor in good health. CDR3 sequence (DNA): TGTGCCAGTAGTATGCGGAACTCCTACGAGCAGTACTTC. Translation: CASSMRNSYEQYF.